Listed here are 29 T cell receptor beta chains from one sample, sequenced in a study of control samples from healthy donors and cancer patients. TCRdb's copy holds only in-frame clones and misses some; the assay was immunoSEQ multiplex PCR. The sample holds about 36,000 clones, over 85% seen once. Material: PBMCs. The receptors here all came from a man in his forties with colorectal cancer.

The rearrangement links TRBV27 to TRBJ1-2; 8 positions agree with TRBD1. CDR3 length: 14 residues. Losses at the gene ends were 5 bases for V and 4 bases for J; bases not matched to a gene: 6. CDR1 is MNHEY and CDR2 is SMNVEV in the germline V gene (reference sequence). CDR3 bases: TGTGCCAGCAGTCCGGGACAGGACTTCTATGGCTACACCTTC. Translating gives CASSPGQDFYGYTF.

The V and J genes are TRBV6-6 and TRBJ1-3; D might be TRBD1 (6 bases). The CDR3 spans 15 residues. V was trimmed by 6 bases and J by 5 bases, leaving 17 bases between them. CDR1 and CDR2 (germline): MNHNY, SVGAGI (reference sequence). As DNA, the CDR3 is TGTGCCAGCAGCCCTAATCGACAGGAAAGAAACACCATATATTTT. Translating it yields CASSPNRQERNTIYF.

The rearrangement links TRBV5-6 to TRBJ1-5; no reliable D call. The V gene's germline CDR1 is SGHDT and CDR2 YYEEEE. The CDR3 loop spans 15 amino acids. V was trimmed by 2 bases and J by 0 bases, leaving 9 bases between them. The CDR3 here is CASSFRTDSNQPQHF. The DNA of the CDR3 is TGTGCCAGCAGCTTTCGGACCGATAGCAATCAGCCCCAGCATTTT.

The rearrangement joins TRBV6-2 or TRBV6-3 to TRBJ1-6; the match to TRBD1 covers 11 bases. The V gene's germline CDR1 is MNHEY and CDR2 SVGEGT. V was pared by 2 bases and J by 7 bases, with 13 bases of the junction left unmatched. The CDR3 totals 19 residues. This CDR3 is CASSYRPGQGVATNSPLHF. CDR3 nucleotides: TGTGCCAGCAGTTACAGGCCGGGACAGGGGGTAGCTACGAATTCACCCCTCCACTTT.

The gene calls are TRBV10-3 and TRBJ2-1, with 10 bases fitting TRBD2. Per germline, CDR1 ENHRY and CDR2 SYGVKD. The V gene end was trimmed by 0 bases and the J gene end by 6 bases; junction bases not matched to a gene: 8. The CDR3 extends over 17 amino acids. The CDR3 region has the DNA TGTGCCATCAGTGAGTCGGGTCCTAGCGGGGGACCCAATGAGCAGTTCTTC. Protein: CAISESGPSGGPNEQFF.

The chain couples TRBV9 to TRBJ1-4; D ambiguous. Looked up from germline, CDR1 is SGDLS and CDR2 is YYNGEE. CDR3 length equals 15 residues. Trimming pared 0 bases from V and 3 bases from J, leaving 9 bases between. Written as DNA, the CDR3 is TGTGCCAGCAGCGTAGATTTCACAGCTAATGAAAAACTGTTTTTT. This encodes CASSVDFTANEKLFF. The full variable domain, rest sourced from reference TRBV9 and TRBJ1-4, is DSGVTQTPKHLITATGQRVTLRCSPRSGDLSVYWYQQSLDQGLQFLIQYYNGEERAKGNILERFSAQQFPDLHSELNLSSLELGDSALYFCASSVDFTANEKLFFGSGTQLSVL.

V usage is TRBV6-5 and J usage is TRBJ2-7, with TRBD2 as a possible D gene (6 bases). This CDR3 has 14 residues. CDR1 is MNHEY, CDR2 SVGAGI, per germline. The V and J ends lost 0 bases and 5 bases respectively, with 11 bases between them. The CDR3: CASSYSGGVDEQYF. In DNA, the CDR3 is TGTGCCAGCAGTTACTCGGGCGGGGTTGACGAGCAGTACTTC.

The chain joins TRBV19 to TRBJ2-7, with 10 bases aligning to TRBD2. V gave up 10 bases and J gave up 6 bases; unmatched junction bases: 12. This CDR3 contains 14 residues. The germline V gene encodes CDR1 LNHDA and CDR2 SQIVND (reference sequence). For the CDR3, the DNA is TGTGCCACGGAGAGCGGGGGGGCCGGAGGCGAGCAGTACTTC. This translates into CATESGGAGGEQYF.

The rearrangement links TRBV30 to TRBJ1-5; a possible D gene is TRBD1 (5 bases). The V and J ends lost 0 bases and 7 bases respectively, with 10 bases between them. The CDR3 has 13 residues. Looked up from germline, CDR1 is GTSNPN and CDR2 is SVGIG (reference sequence). The CDR3 bases are TGTGCCTGGAGTGTACAGGATAGGCAGCCCCAGCATTTT. Its protein is CAWSVQDRQPQHF.

The chain is built from TRBV5-1 and TRBJ1-2, with D maybe TRBD1 (5 bases). Between the trimmed V and J ends, which lost 2 bases and 6 bases, there was a span of 14 bases. The germline V gene encodes CDR1 SGHRS and CDR2 YFSETQ. The CDR3 covers 14 residues. The CDR3 loop reads CASSLTGRLDGYTF. DNA for the CDR3: TGCGCCAGCAGCTTAACGGGACGGCTGGATGGCTACACCTTC.

The V call is TRBV6-6, the J call TRBJ2-1; 12 positions agree with TRBD1. With 1 base clipped from V and 8 bases from J, the junction kept 6 bases outside the gene matches. The germline gives CDR1 MNHNY, CDR2 SVGAGI (reference sequence). There are 16 residues in the CDR3. CDR3 amino acids: CASSYFGTGGHYEQFF. The CDR3 nucleotides read TGTGCCAGCAGTTACTTTGGGACAGGGGGCCACTATGAGCAGTTCTTC.

This sequence joins TRBV5-1 and TRBJ2-7; D is perhaps TRBD2 (6 bases). The CDR3 runs 14 residues. Germline CDR1 reads SGHRS; CDR2 reads YFSETQ. Trimming took 2 bases from V and 1 from J, leaving 10 bases between them. The CDR3 region is CASSFGTESYEQYF. CDR3 DNA: TGCGCCAGCAGCTTCGGGACTGAGTCCTACGAGCAGTACTTC.

The rearrangement joins TRBV11-2 to TRBJ2-1; 8 nucleotides align to TRBD2. Losses at the gene ends were 5 bases for V and 4 bases for J; bases not matched to a gene: 16. The germline CDR1 and CDR2 sequences are SGHAT and FQNNGV. The CDR3 is 18 amino acids. The CDR3 nucleotides are TGTGCCAGCAGCCCACCCGGGCGGGGGGATATACGTTACAATGAGCAGTTCTTC. It encodes CASSPPGRGDIRYNEQFF.

The V call is TRBV2, the J call TRBJ2-7, with 9 bases aligning to TRBD1. The germline CDR1 and CDR2 sequences are SNHLY and FYNNEI. The CDR3 is 14 amino acids. The J segment lost 3 bases and the V segment lost 3 bases, leaving 3 bases of the junction unmatched. The DNA for the CDR3 is TGTGCCAGCAGTGATGCGGACAGGGGCTACGAGCAGTACTTC. Encoded protein: CASSDADRGYEQYF.

The genes are TRBV7-8 and TRBJ1-5; TRBD1 is a possible D gene (6 bases). The CDR3 has 13 amino acids. Germline loops: CDR1 SGHVS, CDR2 FQNEAQ. V dropped 5 bases and J dropped 8 bases, with 13 bases sitting between them. The CDR3 DNA is TGTGCCAGCAGCCGCAGGGGTCTGGAGCCCCAGCATTTT. Its translation: CASSRRGLEPQHF.

J is TRBJ2-3 and V is TRBV2, with D perhaps matching TRBD2 (5 bases). This CDR3 is built from 12 residues. CDR1 is SNHLY and CDR2 is FYNNEI in the germline V gene. The V and J ends lost 2 bases and 7 bases respectively, with 7 bases between them. The CDR3 is CASSERGNTQYF. The CDR3 bases are TGTGCCAGCAGTGAACGGGGAAATACGCAGTATTTT.

The chain's CDR3 is CASKTGANQPQHF. CDR3 nucleotide sequence: TGTGCCAGTAAGACAGGCGCAAATCAGCCCCAGCATTTT. J is TRBJ1-5 and V is TRBV6-5; D may be TRBD1 (6 bases). CDR1 and CDR2 from the germline V gene are MNHEY and SVGAGI. This CDR3 region has 13 residues. The ends were cut back, 9 bases at V and 4 bases at J, with 13 bases in the middle.

The chain has TRBV30 and TRBJ2-2; D gene uncertain. V was pared by 2 bases and J by 10 bases, with 8 bases between. The CDR3 is made up of 11 amino acids. Germline V gene lookup returns CDR1 GTSNPN and CDR2 SVGIG (reference sequence). The CDR3 sequence is CAWSSVAELFF. CDR3 DNA sequence: TGTGCCTGGAGTTCGGTGGCGGAGCTGTTTTTT.

CDR3 amino acids: CASSLSDGNYGYTF. CDR3 in DNA: TGCGCCAGCAGCTTGTCTGACGGTAACTATGGCTACACCTTC. V gene TRBV5-1 combines with J gene TRBJ1-2; the D is unclear. Trimming pared 1 base from V and 1 base from J, leaving 8 bases between. The CDR3 sequence is 14 residues long. CDR1 and CDR2 from the germline V gene are SGHRS and YFSETQ.

The chain carries TRBV7-8 and TRBJ1-2; tentative D call: TRBD1 (6 bases). Germline assignment: CDR1 SGHVS and CDR2 FQNEAQ. V was clipped by 6 bases and J by 6 bases, with 14 bases between them. This CDR3 spans 13 amino acids. DNA for the CDR3: TGTGCCAGCAGAACGCGAAAGGGGGATGGCTACACCTTC. Protein sequence: CASRTRKGDGYTF.

Here the CDR3 DNA reads TGTGCCAGCAGCCAAGGGTACAGCAATCAGCCCCAGCATTTT. It is translated as CASSQGYSNQPQHF. The chain joins TRBV3-1 (or the pseudogene TRBV3-2) to TRBJ1-5; D not certain. Deletions cut 1 base from V and 1 base from J, with 5 bases between. CDR1 is LGHDT, CDR2 YNNKEL, per germline (reference sequence). This CDR3 spans 14 amino acids.

The chain is built from TRBV18 and TRBJ2-7; TRBD1 matches 10 bases. Germline V lookup: CDR1 KGHSH, CDR2 LQKENI. This CDR3 has 14 amino acids. V lost 3 bases and J lost 2; bases outside the gene matches: 1. The CDR3 loop reads CASSPGTGAYEQYF. The CDR3 coding sequence is TGTGCCAGCTCACCTGGGACAGGGGCCTACGAGCAGTACTTC.

This sequence joins TRBV5-1 and TRBJ1-1; D remains unclear. The CDR3 totals 14 residues. Trimming cost V 2 bases and J 0 bases, with 8 bases left between them. Germline V lookup: CDR1 SGHRS, CDR2 YFSETQ. The CDR3 nucleotides read TGCGCCAGCAGCTTAAACACGATGAACACTGAAGCTTTCTTT. Its protein is CASSLNTMNTEAFF.

A single count supports this clone. The gene calls are TRBV14 and TRBJ2-5; D is undetermined. The CDR3 extends over 13 amino acids. The germline V gene encodes CDR1 SGHDN and CDR2 FVKESK. Trimming stripped 4 bases from V and 1 base from J, with 7 bases between. The CDR3 is CASSLTLQETQYF. CDR3 nucleotide sequence: TGTGCCAGCAGCCTAACCCTCCAAGAGACCCAGTACTTC.

The V call is TRBV30, the J call TRBJ2-2; 7 positions agree with TRBD1. Germline values: CDR1 GTSNPN, CDR2 SVGIG (reference sequence). Unmatched junction bases numbered 8, after V lost 0 bases and J lost 4 bases. The CDR3 has 16 residues. CDR3 DNA: TGTGCCTGGAGTGTAATGCGGGCAGGGGGCACCGGGGAGCTGTTTTTT. Translating gives CAWSVMRAGGTGELFF.

The chain is built from TRBV4-2 and TRBJ2-1; D is unclear. The V end lost 0 bases, the J end lost 0 bases, and 6 bases lay between the germline ends. Per germline, CDR1 LGHNA and CDR2 YNFKEQ. This CDR3 is built from 15 residues. In nucleotides, the CDR3 is TGTGCCAGCAGCCAAGATGTAGGCTCCTACAATGAGCAGTTCTTC. This encodes CASSQDVGSYNEQFF.

The chain uses TRBV2 and TRBJ2-5; TRBD1 aligns across 9 bases. The CDR3 length is 17 residues. CDR1 SNHLY and CDR2 FYNNEI come from the germline V gene. The ends lost 4 bases at V and 3 bases at J; junction bases unmatched: 12. The CDR3 region is CASSGRGDRVVEETQYF. The CDR3 coding sequence is TGTGCCAGCAGTGGGAGGGGGGACAGGGTAGTGGAAGAGACCCAGTACTTC.

The chain employs TRBV29-1 and TRBJ2-2, with 7 positions matching TRBD1. Unmatched junction bases numbered 4, after V lost 6 bases and J lost 0 bases. Germline assignment: CDR1 SQVTM and CDR2 ANQGSEA. The CDR3 has 14 residues. CDR3 sequence reads: CSVTGTANTGELFF. CDR3 nucleotides: TGCAGCGTGACGGGGACAGCGAACACCGGGGAGCTGTTTTTT.

The genes are TRBV5-1 and TRBJ1-6, with a tentative D call TRBD1 (5 bases). Germline V CDR1 and CDR2: SGHRS, YFSETQ. This CDR3 has 19 amino acids. The ends were cut back, 0 bases at V and 9 bases at J, with 25 bases in the middle. The CDR3 DNA sequence: TGCGCCAGCAGCTTGGATGGGACCTCCGCCGGAAAAAGGGGTTCACCCCTCCACTTT. Residues: CASSLDGTSAGKRGSPLHF.